A single sample gave rise to the 29 T cell receptor beta chains below, sequenced in a study of graft-versus-host responses after intestinal transplantation. The method was immunoSEQ multiplex PCR; TCRdb's version includes in-frame clones alone and lacks a portion of them. The sample contains approximately 54,000 clones, 91% of which appear only once. The source material was PBMCs, sampled nearly 670 days after intestinal transplant. These receptors all stem from a human patient who received an intestinal transplant, so some T cells may come from the graft donor.

DNA for the CDR3: TGTGCCAGCAGCTTCCTGGAGACAGGGAAGCCGCCGCCGCGGAACACCTTC. Its translation is CASSFLETGKPPPRNTF. The chain couples TRBV7-8 to TRBJ1-2; 7 bases are shared with TRBD1. Germline V gene sequence: CDR1 SGHVS, CDR2 FQNEAQ. J gave up 12 bases and V 3 bases, and 22 bases lay outside the gene matches. The CDR3 contains 17 residues.

The chain recombines TRBV5-1 with TRBJ2-1; the D is unclear. Germline assignment: CDR1 SGHRS and CDR2 YFSETQ. The CDR3 covers 15 residues. V was pared by 4 bases and J by 4 bases, with 15 bases between. CDR3 in DNA: TGCGCCAGCAGCCCGGGCCCAGGAGAATACAATGAGCAGTTCTTC. Translated, it gives CASSPGPGEYNEQFF.

The V gene is TRBV11-2, the J gene TRBJ1-3; D not certain. CDR1 SGHAT and CDR2 FQNNGV come from the germline V gene. The CDR3 loop spans 13 amino acids. V lost 1 base to trimming and J lost 9 bases, with 10 bases between them. This CDR3 reads CASSLGAGGTIYF. For the CDR3, the DNA is TGTGCCAGCAGCTTAGGGGCAGGCGGCACCATATATTTT.

This clone appeared a single time. The chain is built from TRBV6-1 and TRBJ2-2; the match to TRBD1 covers 10 bases. The V gene's germline CDR1 is MNHNS and CDR2 SASEGT. CDR3 length equals 14 residues. Losses at the gene ends were 8 bases for V and 4 bases for J; bases not matched to a gene: 4. The CDR3 bases are TGTGCCAGCCTCGGGACAGGGGCCACCGGGGAGCTGTTTTTT. Residues: CASLGTGATGELFF.

This clone has only one observation. The gene calls are TRBV10-3 and TRBJ2-3, with D possibly being TRBD2 (6 bases). Germline-derived CDR1 and CDR2 are ENHRY and SYGVKD. The CDR3 has 15 amino acids. Trimming removed 0 bases at V and 2 bases at J, with 9 bases between. The CDR3 loop is CAISESLAPTDTQYF. The CDR3 coding sequence is TGTGCCATCAGTGAGTCACTAGCCCCCACAGATACGCAGTATTTT.

The chain uses TRBV5-1 and TRBJ1-1; no firm D call. Germline V gene data show CDR1 as SGHRS and CDR2 as YFSETQ. The CDR3 consists of 13 residues. Trimming removed 2 bases at V and 5 bases at J, with 10 bases between. The CDR3: CASSLGMTTEAFF. In DNA form, the CDR3 reads TGCGCCAGCAGCTTAGGAATGACAACTGAAGCTTTCTTT.

The V and J genes are TRBV11-3 and TRBJ2-5; no reliable D call. V lost 5 bases to trimming and J lost 5 bases, with 15 bases between them. Per the germline V gene, CDR1 is SGHNT and CDR2 is YENEEA. This CDR3 comprises 14 residues. The CDR3 DNA is TGTGCCAGCAGCCCTCGCCGTGGTTCGGAGACCCAGTACTTC. Amino acids: CASSPRRGSETQYF.

The chain joins TRBV18 to TRBJ1-2; weak D call: TRBD1 (5 bases). The V end lost 3 bases, the J end lost 2 bases, and 7 bases lay between the germline ends. CDR1 is KGHSH, CDR2 LQKENI, per germline. CDR3 size: 13 residues. CDR3 sequence reads: CASSPGLNYGYTF. The CDR3 DNA reads TGTGCCAGCTCACCGGGACTAAACTATGGCTACACCTTC.

The chain couples TRBV30 to TRBJ2-5, with TRBD2 matching 7 bases. V was clipped by 0 bases and J by 4 bases; unmatched bases: 11. This CDR3 is 16 amino acids long. From germline, CDR1 is GTSNPN and CDR2 SVGIG (reference sequence). The CDR3 region has the DNA TGTGCCTGGAGTGTACCTGGGGGGGGGAAGGGAGAGACCCAGTACTTC. Its protein product is CAWSVPGGGKGETQYF.

V usage is TRBV7-8 and J usage is TRBJ2-7; D might be TRBD2 (5 bases). The CDR3 covers 14 residues. Germline values: CDR1 SGHVS, CDR2 FQNEAQ. V gave up 1 base and J gave up 1 base, with 8 bases separating them. CDR3 residues: CASSLGPGSYEQYF. CDR3 nucleotide sequence: TGTGCCAGCAGCTTAGGGCCGGGGTCCTACGAGCAGTACTTC.

Only one count was recorded for this clone. The V gene is TRBV19, the J gene TRBJ1-1; no reliable D call. Trimming left V 11 bases short and J 4 bases short, with 17 bases between. Per the germline V gene, CDR1 is LNHDA and CDR2 is SQIVND (reference sequence). This CDR3 has 13 amino acids. CDR3 in amino acids: CAASEARTTEAFF. In nucleotides, the CDR3 is TGTGCCGCATCGGAGGCCAGAACCACTGAAGCTTTCTTT.

The V and J genes are TRBV10-3 and TRBJ2-7; TRBD1 matches 8 bases. V gave up 6 bases and J gave up 2 bases; unmatched junction bases: 6. Germline loops: CDR1 ENHRY, CDR2 SYGVKD. The CDR3 has 14 residues. The CDR3 protein is CAIRDRGHPYEQYF. Here the CDR3 DNA reads TGTGCCATCAGAGACAGGGGACACCCCTACGAGCAGTACTTC.

This clone was counted only a few times. This chain links TRBV5-1 with TRBJ1-1, with D perhaps TRBD1 (5 bases). The V gene's germline CDR1 is SGHRS and CDR2 YFSETQ. The CDR3 loop spans 15 amino acids. V was pared by 2 bases and J by 5 bases, with 16 bases between. CDR3 bases: TGCGCCAGCAGCTTTGGGCAGGGCTTGGGAACTGAAGCTTTCTTT. The encoded protein is CASSFGQGLGTEAFF. Complete variable domain (other parts from reference TRBV5-1 and TRBJ1-1): KAGVTQTPRYLIKTRGQQVTLSCSPISGHRSVSWYQQTPGQGLQFLFEYFSETQRNKGNFPGRFSGRQFSNSRSEMNVSTLELGDSALYLCASSFGQGLGTEAFFGQGTRLTVV.

Here the CDR3 DNA reads TGTGCCAGCAGGGGCACCGGGGAGCTGTTTTTT. Translating it yields CASRGTGELFF. V gene TRBV6-6 combines with J gene TRBJ2-2; the D is unclear. The CDR3 spans 11 residues. Germline values: CDR1 MNHNY, CDR2 SVGAGI (reference sequence). The germline V and J ends were trimmed by 6 bases and 4 bases, with 3 bases remaining between them.

Only a few counts were recorded for this clone. The rearrangement joins TRBV6-4 to TRBJ2-3; 9 bases are shared with TRBD2. In germline, CDR1 is MRHNA, CDR2 SNTAGT. CDR3 length: 14 residues. The trim removed 4 bases at V and 1 base at J, leaving 0 bases unmatched. Here the CDR3 reads CASSVAGGTDTQYF. DNA for the CDR3: TGTGCCAGCAGTGTAGCGGGGGGCACAGATACGCAGTATTTT.

CDR3: CASSLYSNTEAFF. CDR3 DNA: TGTGCCAGCAGCTTATACAGTAACACTGAAGCTTTCTTT. The chain joins TRBV7-9 to TRBJ1-1; the D is unclear. CDR1 and CDR2 (germline): SEHNR, FQNEAQ (reference sequence). The CDR3 runs to 13 residues. Trimming stripped 2 bases from V and 2 bases from J, with 6 bases between.

This clone was recorded once. The rearrangement joins TRBV4-1 to TRBJ2-7, with 9 nucleotides matching TRBD2. The J segment lost 4 bases and the V segment lost 1 base, leaving 5 bases of the junction unmatched. The CDR3 extends over 15 amino acids. Per germline, CDR1 MGHRA and CDR2 YSYEKL. The DNA of the CDR3 is TGCGCCAGCAGCCAAGGCGGGGGGGCCATGTACGAGCAGTACTTC. It yields the protein CASSQGGGAMYEQYF.

This clone was seen only once. The V call is TRBV5-1, the J call TRBJ1-1; TRBD1 agrees at 8 bases. Trimming cost V 0 bases and J 4 bases; bases outside gene matches: 2. The CDR3 loop spans 14 amino acids. Germline CDR1 SGHRS, CDR2 YFSETQ. CDR3: CASSLGTGGTEAFF. Written as DNA, the CDR3 is TGCGCCAGCAGCTTGGGCACAGGGGGCACTGAAGCTTTCTTT.

This clone occurred once. V gene TRBV7-3 combines with J gene TRBJ1-2; TRBD1 matches 9 bases. The CDR3 is made up of 16 amino acids. With V trimmed by 5 bases and J by 4 bases, 11 bases remained unmatched. CDR1 is SGHTA and CDR2 is FQGTGA in the germline V gene. CDR3 residues: CASSPRDRVFCYGYTF. The DNA for the CDR3 is TGTGCCAGCAGCCCCCGGGACAGGGTTTTTTGCTATGGCTACACCTTC.

This clone came up once. The CDR3 loop reads CASSLEPGNGANVLTF. The CDR3 bases are TGTGCCAGCAGCTTGGAACCAGGGAATGGGGCCAACGTCCTGACTTTC. The chain carries TRBV7-6 and TRBJ2-6; TRBD1 might be the D (5 bases). The V gene's germline CDR1 is SGHVS and CDR2 FNYEAQ. With 3 bases removed from V and 3 bases from J, the gap between germline ends came to 12 bases. The CDR3 covers 16 residues.

The CDR3 here is CASSLRENTGELFF. DNA of the CDR3: TGCGCCAGCAGCTTGAGAGAGAACACCGGGGAGCTGTTTTTT. This chain links TRBV4-1 with TRBJ2-2; no definite D call. This CDR3 contains 14 residues. Germline CDR1 MGHRA, CDR2 YSYEKL. The ends were cut back, 5 bases at V and 1 base at J, with 8 bases in the middle.

This clone was detected only a few times. V is TRBV2 and J is TRBJ1-5, with 8 nucleotides matching TRBD1. Unmatched junction bases numbered 6, after V lost 6 bases and J lost 2 bases. This CDR3 has 15 amino acids. Germline CDR1 and CDR2: SNHLY and FYNNEI. Written as DNA, the CDR3 is TGTGCCAGCAGGAGTCAGGGGGCTGGCAATCAGCCCCAGCATTTT. This translates into CASRSQGAGNQPQHF.

This clone appeared a few times. The rearrangement joins TRBV30 to TRBJ1-1, with D tentatively TRBD1 (5 bases). CDR1 is GTSNPN and CDR2 is SVGIG in the germline V gene (reference sequence). Trimming stripped 5 bases from V and 5 bases from J, with 15 bases between. The CDR3 is 13 amino acids. CDR3 sequence: CAWGRGGVTEAFF. CDR3 DNA sequence: TGTGCCTGGGGCCGAGGAGGGGTAACTGAAGCTTTCTTT.

The rearrangement links TRBV7-7 to TRBJ2-3, with 8 nucleotides matching TRBD2. From germline, CDR1 is SSHAT and CDR2 FNYEAQ (reference sequence). Trimming cost V 5 bases and J 5 bases; bases outside gene matches: 12. The CDR3 is 16 residues long. The CDR3 DNA reads TGTGCCAGCAGCCCGGTAGCGGGGCTGACTCTAGATACGCAGTATTTT. Translation: CASSPVAGLTLDTQYF.

The rearrangement joins TRBV11-2 to TRBJ1-4; 8 nucleotides match TRBD1. The germline CDR1 and CDR2 sequences are SGHAT and FQNNGV. The CDR3 loop spans 15 amino acids. V trimming: 5 bases; J trimming: 7 bases; junction bases outside the gene matches: 9. CDR3: CASSPDGQGGEKLFF. The CDR3 DNA follows: TGTGCCAGCAGCCCCGACGGACAGGGCGGTGAAAAACTGTTTTTT.

V gene TRBV5-1 combines with J gene TRBJ2-1; D is unresolved. Trimming stripped 4 bases from V and 6 bases from J, with 14 bases between. Germline values: CDR1 SGHRS, CDR2 YFSETQ. This CDR3 is 14 amino acids long. CDR3 nucleotides: TGCGCCAGCAGCCCCGAGGCTAGTACCAATGAGCAGTTCTTC. It specifies CASSPEASTNEQFF.

The chain combines TRBV6-1 with TRBJ2-5; no definite D call. The V end lost 1 base, the J end lost 4 bases, and 10 bases lay between the germline ends. This CDR3 comprises 14 residues. Germline values: CDR1 MNHNS, CDR2 SASEGT. CDR3 sequence: CASSEGSFGETQYF. The CDR3 region has the DNA TGTGCCAGCAGTGAAGGGAGTTTTGGAGAGACCCAGTACTTC.

This sequence joins TRBV7-9 and TRBJ2-2; 7 bases match TRBD1. This CDR3 comprises 15 residues. CDR1 is SEHNR and CDR2 is FQNEAQ in the germline V gene (reference sequence). V shed 2 bases and J 4 bases; nucleotides not matched to a gene: 4. The DNA of the CDR3 is TGTGCCAGCAGCTTAAGAGACAGGGTCACCGGGGAGCTGTTTTTT. Residues: CASSLRDRVTGELFF.

This clone was counted between two and nine times. The chain carries TRBV4-1 and TRBJ2-1; 13 bases are a match to TRBD2. Germline CDR1 is MGHRA and CDR2 is YSYEKL. The CDR3 contains 18 residues. The V and J ends lost 4 bases and 4 bases, in that order; junction bases with no gene match: 10. The chain's CDR3 is CASSPVLGLAGAYNEQFF. The CDR3, as DNA: TGCGCCAGCAGCCCGGTACTAGGACTAGCGGGGGCTTACAATGAGCAGTTCTTC.